A selection of T cell receptor beta chains follows, all from one sample in a study of blood T cell repertoires in COVID-19. Only in-frame clones appear in the TCRdb table, and some are missing; sequencing was by immunoSEQ multiplex PCR. The repertoire includes about 350,000 clones, about 90% of them detected once, and 1% sits in the top ten. Sequencing was performed on PBMCs or T cells enriched from blood (not recorded which). Every receptor here comes from a woman in her twenties or thirties who had recovered from COVID-19. CDR3s include the opening cysteine and the closing phenylalanine or tryptophan. A D gene is named only where the DNA matches it firmly. Not every row has a clone size; where given, it reads once, few, many or a size class.

- | TRBJ2-7 | TRBV19 | - | CASSIVGGPYEQYF | TGTGCCAGTAGTATAGTCGGGGGGCCCTACGAGCAGTACTTC
TRBD1 | TRBJ1-2 | TRBV2 | - | CASSGQGSTGEGGYGYTF | TGTGCCAGCAGTGGGCAAGGCTCCACAGGGGAAGGTGGCTATGGCTACACCTTC
- | TRBJ1-6 | TRBV12-3/TRBV12-4 | - | CASTYTNSPLHF | TGTGCCAGCACCTATACGAATTCACCCCTCCACTTT
- | TRBJ2-3 | TRBV2 | - | CASRGDNTDTQYF | TGTGCCAGCAGGGGTGACAACACAGATACGCAGTATTTT
TRBD1 | TRBJ1-6 | TRBV2 | - | CASSSSGTGNSPLHF | TGTGCCAGCAGTTCTTCCGGGACAGGCAATTCACCCCTCCACTTT
- | TRBJ1-4 | TRBV3-1/TRBV3-2 | - | CASSHRQGTTNEKLFF | TGTGCCAGCAGCCACCGGCAGGGTACGACTAATGAAAAACTGTTTTTT
TRBD1 | TRBJ2-6 | TRBV7-9 | - | CASSPTGLLSGANVLTF | TGTGCCAGCAGTCCGACAGGGTTACTCTCTGGGGCCAACGTCCTGACTTTC
- | TRBJ2-2 | TRBV19 | - | CASSNPGVNTGELFF | TGTGCCAGTAGTAACCCAGGGGTGAACACCGGGGAGCTGTTTTTT
- | TRBJ2-2 | TRBV19 | once | CASTLTGNTGELFF | TGTGCCAGTACCCTGACGGGGAACACCGGGGAGCTGTTTTTT
TRBD1 | TRBJ1-1 | TRBV4-1 | - | CASSQGAQGSTEAFF | TGCGCCAGCAGCCAAGGGGCACAGGGGTCCACTGAAGCTTTCTTT
- | TRBJ1-2 | TRBV10-3 | few | CAISEDRFYGYTF | TGTGCCATCAGTGAGGACAGGTTCTATGGCTACACCTTC
- | TRBJ2-3 | TRBV25-1 | - | CASSHTRGSTDTQYF | TGTGCCAGCAGTCATACTCGGGGTAGCACAGATACGCAGTATTTT
TRBD1 | TRBJ1-2 | TRBV9 | - | CASGAGTVYGYTF | TGTGCCAGCGGCGCCGGGACAGTCTATGGCTACACCTTC
TRBD2 | TRBJ2-1 | TRBV24-1 | - | CATSDITSGGPRYNEQFF | TGTGCCACCAGTGACATCACTAGCGGGGGCCCGCGTTACAATGAGCAGTTCTTC
- | TRBJ1-2 | TRBV18 | - | CASSPVGEGGGYGYTF | TGTGCCAGCTCACCAGTTGGGGAGGGCGGCGGCTATGGCTACACCTTC
- | TRBJ1-2 | TRBV6-5 | - | CATINYGYTF | TGTGCCACTATAAACTATGGCTACACCTTC
- | TRBJ2-1 | TRBV6-2/TRBV6-3 | - | CASSYGQGPYNEQFF | TGTGCCAGCAGTTACGGACAAGGCCCCTACAATGAGCAGTTCTTC
- | TRBJ1-4 | TRBV5-1 | - | CASSLGGDRNEKLFF | TGCGCCAGCAGCTTGGGTGGAGACCGTAATGAAAAACTGTTTTTT
- | TRBJ1-2 | TRBV19 | - | CASSMALYGYTF | TGTGCCAGTAGTATGGCTCTGTATGGCTACACCTTC
TRBD1 | TRBJ2-1 | TRBV5-8 | - | CASSRGTANLYNEQFF | TGTGCCAGCAGCAGGGGGACAGCGAATCTCTACAATGAGCAGTTCTTC
- | TRBJ2-1 | TRBV5-1 | - | CASSFPLRDNEQFF | TGCGCCAGCAGCTTCCCCCTCCGCGACAATGAGCAGTTCTTC
- | TRBJ2-1 | TRBV6-5 | - | CASSYRFLSYNEQFF | TGTGCCAGCAGTTACCGTTTCTTGTCCTACAATGAGCAGTTCTTC
- | TRBJ1-2 | TRBV10-3 | - | CAIKDEAKRIYGYTF | TGTGCCATCAAGGACGAAGCGAAGCGGATCTATGGCTACACCTTC
TRBD1 | TRBJ1-2 | TRBV28 | - | CASSLTGTASPGGYTF | TGTGCCAGCAGTTTAACCGGGACAGCCTCACCCGGAGGCTACACCTTC
- | TRBJ1-6 | TRBV10-3 | - | CAIRGSGDNSPLHF | TGTGCCATCAGGGGTAGCGGGGACAATTCACCCCTCCACTTT
- | TRBJ2-1 | TRBV7-8 | - | CASSFIDNEQFF | TGTGCCAGCAGCTTTATTGACAATGAGCAGTTCTTC
- | TRBJ1-4 | TRBV5-1 | - | CASSPGRVDEKLFF | TGCGCCAGCAGCCCGGGCAGGGTCGATGAAAAACTGTTTTTT
- | TRBJ1-1 | TRBV19 | - | CASLTGKNTEAFF | TGTGCCAGTTTAACCGGGAAGAACACTGAAGCTTTCTTT
- | TRBJ1-2 | TRBV28 | - | CASNKGENYGYTF | TGTGCCAGCAATAAGGGGGAAAACTATGGCTACACCTTC
TRBD2 | TRBJ2-5 | TRBV7-8 | - | CASSRGRDQETQYF | TGTGCCAGCAGCCGAGGGAGGGATCAAGAGACCCAGTACTTC
- | TRBJ2-2 | TRBV28 | - | CASSPAGVRDRELFF | TGTGCCAGCAGTCCTGCCGGGGTCCGTGACCGGGAGCTGTTTTTT
- | TRBJ1-1 | TRBV7-9 | - | CASSPRGGPGPEAFF | TGTGCCAGCAGCCCCCGCGGGGGGCCGGGACCTGAAGCTTTCTTT
- | TRBJ1-5 | TRBV6-5 | - | CASRPAGVNQPQHF | TGTGCCAGCAGACCCGCAGGGGTTAATCAGCCCCAGCATTTT
- | TRBJ1-2 | TRBV6-5 | - | CASSRGGAYGYTF | TGTGCCAGCAGTCGCGGGGGGGCCTATGGCTACACCTTC
- | TRBJ1-2 | TRBV3-1/TRBV3-2 | - | CASSGRSNYGYTF | TGTGCCAGCAGCGGGAGGTCGAACTATGGCTACACCTTC
TRBD1 | TRBJ1-2 | TRBV5-8 | - | CASSTDRGRYGYTF | TGTGCCAGCAGCACTGACAGGGGTCGATATGGCTACACCTTC
- | TRBJ1-1 | TRBV27 | - | CASSLSRGNTEAFF | TGTGCCAGCAGTTTATCCAGGGGGAACACTGAAGCTTTCTTT
- | TRBJ1-2 | TRBV5-6 | - | CASSPTENYGYTF | TGTGCCAGCAGCCCGACAGAAAACTATGGCTACACCTTC
- | TRBJ1-1 | TRBV19 | many | CASSQSTAAVEAFF | TGTGCCAGTAGCCAGAGTACGGCGGCAGTTGAAGCTTTCTTT
TRBD1 | TRBJ1-1 | TRBV2 | - | CASSQQGPNTEAFF | TGTGCCAGCAGCCAACAGGGGCCAAACACTGAAGCTTTCTTT
TRBD2 | TRBJ2-5 | TRBV3-1/TRBV3-2 | - | CASSQMGGGETQYF | TGTGCCAGCAGCCAAATGGGCGGGGGGGAGACCCAGTACTTC
- | TRBJ1-4 | TRBV27 | - | CASGRWGDNEKLFF | TGTGCCAGCGGACGATGGGGAGATAATGAAAAACTGTTTTTT
TRBD1 | TRBJ1-1 | TRBV9 | - | CASSGKTGVSEAFF | TGTGCCAGCAGCGGAAAGACAGGGGTCTCTGAAGCTTTCTTT
TRBD1 | TRBJ1-2 | TRBV4-1 | - | CASSQDRWTGDSYTF | TGCGCCAGCAGCCAAGATCGTTGGACAGGTGACAGCTACACCTTC
- | TRBJ1-4 | TRBV5-1 | - | CASSPTAQASNEKLFF | TGCGCCAGCAGCCCGACGGCGCAGGCATCTAATGAAAAACTGTTTTTT
- | TRBJ2-7 | TRBV2 | - | CASVASLSYEQYF | TGTGCCAGCGTGGCTAGCCTCTCCTACGAGCAGTACTTC
- | TRBJ2-2 | TRBV29-1 | - | CSAGSGELFF | TGCAGCGCCGGGTCCGGGGAGCTGTTTTTT
- | TRBJ1-4 | TRBV10-2 | - | CASRPIGDQKEKLFF | TGCGCCAGCAGGCCGATCGGGGATCAAAAGGAAAAACTGTTTTTT
TRBD2 | TRBJ2-1 | TRBV7-9 | - | CACERESEQFF | TGTGCCTGTGAGCGGGAGAGTGAGCAGTTCTTC
TRBD1 | TRBJ1-2 | TRBV7-9 | - | CASSSHRGDYGYTF | TGTGCCAGCAGCTCCCACAGGGGGGACTATGGCTACACCTTC
- | TRBJ1-1 | TRBV29-1 | - | CSVERVIQRTEAFF | TGCAGCGTTGAGAGGGTTATACAACGCACTGAAGCTTTCTTT
TRBD1 | TRBJ1-1 | TRBV12-3/TRBV12-4 | once | CASIDRGRGAFF | TGTGCCAGCATTGACAGGGGGCGCGGTGCTTTCTTT
- | TRBJ1-4 | TRBV19 | once | CASQGATNEKLFF | TGTGCCAGCCAGGGTGCAACTAATGAAAAACTGTTTTTT